These 4 T cell receptor beta chains were sequenced from one sample in a study of blood T cells in healthy people across ages. A second PCR of about 7 to 12 cycles used a sample-barcoded 5' primer and a J-beta primer mix. TCRdb recomputed calls from the 5' RACE reads with MiXCR, one row per CDR3 protein. The profile covers hundreds of thousands of distinct CDR3 sequences, with under 25% appearing a single time and approximately 3.6% taken by the ten largest. The sequenced sample consisted of blood. These receptors were collected from a man in his 70s in good health.

This clonotype occurred a few times. V is TRBV5-1 and J is TRBJ2-3; D ambiguous. The CDR3 covers 16 residues. Trimming shortened V by 2 bases and J by 2 bases, and 15 bases separated the two germline ends. Germline V CDR1 and CDR2: SGHRS, YFSETQ. The CDR3 reads CASSLRVGTNTDTQYF. CDR3 bases: TGCGCCAGCAGCTTACGAGTAGGAACTAACACAGATACGCAGTATTTT.

As DNA, the CDR3 is TGCAGTGCTAGAGAGGGGGGTCCATACAATGAGCAGTTCTTC. Encoded protein: CSAREGGPYNEQFF. The chain uses TRBV20-1 and TRBJ2-1, with a weak D call TRBD2 (6 bases). V was trimmed by 0 bases and J by 4 bases, leaving 10 bases between them. The CDR3 loop spans 14 amino acids. The germline gives CDR1 DFQATT, CDR2 SNEGSKA (reference sequence).

J is TRBJ2-3 and V is TRBV29-1; unclear D gene. The CDR3 runs 13 residues. Per germline, CDR1 SQVTM and CDR2 ANQGSEA. V lost 6 bases and J 1 base, leaving 11 bases between the germline ends. DNA for the CDR3: TGCAGCGTGGCTAGGGCTGGCACAGATACGCAGTATTTT. This translates into CSVARAGTDTQYF.

The chain carries TRBV12-3 or TRBV12-4 and TRBJ2-1, with TRBD2 matching 10 bases. V trimming: 3 bases; J trimming: 9 bases; junction bases outside the gene matches: 8. The CDR3 covers 15 residues. CDR3 residues: CASSFRSSGSGEQFF. CDR3 DNA: TGTGCCAGCAGTTTTCGGTCTAGCGGGAGCGGTGAGCAGTTCTTC.